The 14 T cell receptor beta chains presented below share a single source sample, sequenced in a study of metastatic and nonmetastatic thyroid tumors. Treatment of any kind had been given to no patient before thyroid surgery. TCRdb re-analyzed the PCR reads through MiXCR. Among about 3,500 clones listed, less than 35% were seen once. Sequencing input: adjacent normal tissue. Every receptor here comes from a male donor with papillary thyroid cancer or a benign thyroid nodule (not recorded which). Some clones in this sample may be carry-over from other donors' samples.

This clone showed up just a few times. The V and J genes are TRBV7-3 and TRBJ2-7; D is unresolved. Trimming cost V 0 bases and J 1 base, with 4 bases left between them. This CDR3 has 13 amino acids. Germline CDR1 reads SGHTA; CDR2 reads FQGTGA. The DNA of the CDR3 is TGTGCCAGCAGCTTAACGCCGTCCTACGAGCAGTACTTC. Protein product: CASSLTPSYEQYF.

This clone was detected only once. The germline gene is not matched at one end of the junction; a read error may be the cause. The rearrangement uses TRBV5-1 and TRBJ2-5, with D possibly being TRBD2 (5 bases). This CDR3 contains 11 residues. Germline CDR1 SGHRS, CDR2 YFSETQ. CDR3 region: CASSVIGEQLF. In nucleotides, the CDR3 is TGCGCCAGCAGCGTGATCGGGGAACAGTTATTC.

The genes are TRBV20-1 and TRBJ2-7; D may correspond to TRBD1 or TRBD2 (5 bases each). From germline, CDR1 is DFQATT and CDR2 SNEGSKA (reference sequence). This CDR3 comprises 14 residues. V shed 2 bases and J shed 0 bases, with 11 bases lying between them. CDR3 bases: TGCAGTGCTAGATCCGGGACCCTCTCCTACGAGCAGTACTTC. The encoded protein is CSARSGTLSYEQYF.

This chain links TRBV5-1 with TRBJ1-1; tentatively, D is TRBD1 (5 bases). The germline V gene encodes CDR1 SGHRS and CDR2 YFSETQ. The V end lost 4 bases, the J end lost 3 bases, and 13 bases lay between the germline ends. The CDR3 extends over 14 amino acids. The CDR3 DNA sequence: TGCGCCAGCAGCGAGACAGACTCATACACTGAAGCTTTCTTT. Translation gives CASSETDSYTEAFF.

The V and J genes are TRBV12-3 or TRBV12-4 and TRBJ1-5; TRBD1 matches at 8 bases. The V gene end was trimmed by 3 bases and the J gene end by 4 bases; junction bases not matched to a gene: 5. The CDR3 runs to 15 residues. CDR3 nucleotide sequence: TGTGCCAGCAGTTTGCGGACAGGGCGGAATCAGCCCCAGCATTTT. Amino acid sequence: CASSLRTGRNQPQHF.

This clone is deemed medium-sized. V usage is TRBV4-1 and J usage is TRBJ2-5, with D unclear. The CDR3 length is 16 residues. Trimming took off 0 bases at V and 4 bases at J, with 15 bases between the two ends. Germline values: CDR1 MGHRA, CDR2 YSYEKL. The CDR3 is CASSQEGFDSLETQYF. CDR3 DNA sequence: TGCGCCAGCAGCCAAGAAGGATTTGACTCCCTAGAGACCCAGTACTTC.

This clone has just a few counts. The genes are TRBV2 and TRBJ1-1; D gene unclear. Deletions cut 2 bases from V and 0 bases from J, with 4 bases between. CDR1 and CDR2 (germline): SNHLY, FYNNEI. This CDR3 has 13 residues. The CDR3 coding sequence is TGTGCCAGCAGTGAACAGGTGAACACTGAAGCTTTCTTT. It translates to CASSEQVNTEAFF.

This chain connects TRBV11-2 to TRBJ2-3, with D possibly being TRBD1 or TRBD2 (5 bases each). This CDR3 has 14 residues. Germline CDR1 SGHAT, CDR2 FQNNGV. Trimming left V 3 bases short and J 11 bases short, with 18 bases between. The CDR3 loop reads CASSLGRGTEGQYF. Written as DNA, the CDR3 is TGTGCCAGCAGCTTGGGGAGAGGGACCGAGGGGCAGTATTTT.

This clone was seen only a few times. This sample includes further DNA sequences coding for the same CDR3. The rearrangement joins TRBV6-1 to TRBJ1-4; 7 bases fit TRBD1. The trim removed 6 bases at V and 7 bases at J, leaving 11 bases unmatched. Germline assignment: CDR1 MNHNS and CDR2 SASEGT. This CDR3 contains 15 residues. CDR3 sequence: CASRLTGAGGEKLFF. The CDR3 bases are TGTGCCAGCAGACTCACAGGGGCTGGTGGTGAAAAACTGTTTTTT.

Of note for this clone: The CDR3 end shows no conserved phenylalanine or tryptophan, and so a read error is likely. It is unclear where the CDR3 begins or ends on the DNA, so no DNA is shown, and the CDR3 is as TCRdb lists it. The rearrangement joins TRBV2 to TRBJ2-7; the table calls TRBD2, which could not be checked here. Germline V gene sequence: CDR1 SNHLY, CDR2 FYNNEI. Ends included, the CDR3 has 12 residues. CDR3 in amino acids: CVSSRGGHEQDL.

V usage is TRBV2 and J usage is TRBJ2-5; TRBD1 matches at 7 bases. V shed 2 bases, J shed 3 bases, and the junction held 3 bases outside the gene matches. Germline CDR1 and CDR2: SNHLY and FYNNEI. The CDR3 loop spans 14 amino acids. CDR3: CASSEWTGEETQYF. The CDR3 DNA is TGTGCCAGCAGTGAATGGACAGGAGAAGAGACCCAGTACTTC.

This clone was seen a handful of times. The gene calls are TRBV24-1 and TRBJ2-2; either TRBD1 or TRBD2 may supply D (5 bases each). Germline V gives CDR1 KGHDR, CDR2 SFDVKD. Deletions cut 5 bases from V and 4 bases from J, with 10 bases between. There are 14 residues in the CDR3. The CDR3 sequence: CATSGSGTTGELFF. The DNA of the CDR3 is TGTGCCACCAGTGGGTCCGGGACCACCGGGGAGCTGTTTTTT.

Remarks on this clone: The CDR3 ends on some other residue instead of the conserved phenylalanine or tryptophan, so this is likely a read error. The chain has TRBV6-5 and TRBJ1-3, with D tentatively TRBD1 (5 bases). The CDR3 loop spans 16 amino acids. Germline CDR1 reads MNHEY; CDR2 reads SVGAGI. V lost 0 bases and J lost 0, with 9 bases in between. The CDR3 here is CASSYSGPGSGNTIYL. In DNA, the CDR3 is TGTGCCAGCAGTTACTCGGGGCCTGGCTCTGGAAACACCATATATCTT.

This clone came up a few times. This chain joins TRBV9 and TRBJ1-2; D unclear. The V end lost 0 bases, the J end lost 4 bases, and 4 bases lay between the germline ends. The CDR3 contains 12 residues. The germline CDR1 and CDR2 sequences are SGDLS and YYNGEE. The CDR3 region has the DNA TGTGCCAGCAGCGTAGATAGCTATGGCTACACCTTC. The encoded protein is CASSVDSYGYTF.